The clone carrying this TCR beta chain came up once. The V gene's germline CDR1 is LGHNA and CDR2 YSLEER. V shed 5 bases, J shed 0 bases, and the junction held 6 bases outside the gene matches. The CDR3 length is 15 residues. The data were taken from a study of blood T cell repertoires in COVID-19. In the authors' workflow: Researchers report that nucleated cell counts were estimated from reference gene primer amplification. Assay used: immunoSEQ multiplex PCR; TCRdb lists only in-frame clones, some missing. Clonal size and the V and J genes are those of that table, whereas D and trimming came from the DNA. The data show some 300,000 clones, 90% seen once. Enrolment of Seattle patients took place during active infection, and they were followed longitudinally.

The TCR originated in a middle-aged woman with COVID-19, enrolled during active disease. The chain uses TRBV4-3 and TRBJ2-5, with 7 positions matching TRBD1. Sequences were obtained from peripheral blood. In nucleotides, the CDR3 is TGCGCCAGCAGCGAAGGGACAGCGCACCAAGAGACCCAGTACTTC. Translation: CASSEGTAHQETQYF.